A selection of T cell receptor beta chains follows, all from one sample in a study of Graves' ophthalmopathy and Graves' hyperthyroidism. TCRdb re-derived calls from the multiplex PCR reads in MiXCR, one entry per CDR3 protein. The sample records hundreds of thousands of distinct CDR3 sequences, 40% being singletons. Sequencing was done on a sample of peripheral blood. Receptor source: an adult man with Graves' ophthalmopathy. Both conserved end residues are part of each CDR3. Clone sizes are given selectively: once, few, many, or a class where the clone is expanded.

V	J	size	CDR3
TRBV10-3	TRBJ1-1	many	CAISPRDRGYRDTEAFF
TRBV24-1	TRBJ1-5	few	CASSPLTGISNQPQHF
TRBV19	TRBJ1-1	NA	CASRGVSEAFF
TRBV4-3	TRBJ2-2	NA	CASSQDEGGELFF
TRBV25-1	TRBJ2-2	NA	CASSLWPWEGSELFF
TRBV29-1	TRBJ1-4	few	CSVAPSPGDGEKLFF
TRBV19	NA	NA	CASSLLAVNEQFF
TRBV19	TRBJ2-7	NA	CASSLRQGLTEQYF
TRBV11-2	TRBJ1-1	NA	CASSHGTNTEAFF
TRBV24-1	TRBJ2-7	NA	CASSYRTSGRCEQYF
TRBV6-5	TRBJ1-1	NA	CASGASTENTEAFF
TRBV29-1	TRBJ2-7	few	CSVNRGVYEQYF
TRBV7-8	TRBJ1-5	NA	CASSPISGTDSNQPQHF
TRBV24-1	TRBJ1-5	few	CASSTDRASNQPQHF
TRBV7-2	TRBJ1-2	NA	CASSQGTGGDGGYTF
TRBV20-1	TRBJ2-5	NA	CSARRGDYRVRETQYF
TRBV25-1	TRBJ1-2	NA	CASSASGQGNTF
TRBV25-1	TRBJ2-2	few	CASSPPPGSSGTGELFF
TRBV2	TRBJ1-4	NA	CASSYGAANDATNEKLFF
TRBV29-1	TRBJ1-1	NA	CSVADGSAAFF
TRBV11-2	TRBJ1-5	many	CASSLLGVNKPQHF
TRBV7-9	TRBJ1-5	NA	CASSFGGVSQPQHF
TRBV15	TRBJ2-3	few	CATSRDKRTRTDTQYF
TRBV19	TRBJ1-2	NA	CASSSLLRSYGYTF
TRBV5-1	TRBJ1-6	many	CASSLDRVNNSPLHF
TRBV2	TRBJ1-1	NA	CASSEEGFGEAFF
TRBV29-1	TRBJ2-1	many	CSAKTSGDYNEQFF
TRBV6-5	TRBJ2-5	few	CASSYSVETQYF
TRBV20-1	TRBJ2-1	NA	CSASGGEAYNKQFF
TRBV19	TRBJ1-2	many	CASSPKGARYGYTF
TRBV10-3	TRBJ2-7	NA	CAISAGQGSDEQYF
TRBV7-9	TRBJ1-5	many	CASSLGAGQPQHF
TRBV10-3	TRBJ2-7	NA	CAISSTAGEEQYF
TRBV7-9	TRBJ2-5	NA	CASSSRVAGFQETQYF
TRBV7-6	TRBJ1-6	many	CASSLGRGIDSPLHF
TRBV25-1	TRBJ2-5	NA	CASSPRVGGTETQYF
TRBV15	TRBJ1-1	many	CATSRSRDSQLNTEAFF
TRBV7-3	TRBJ1-6	NA	CASSPTGGHQPLHF
TRBV29-1	TRBJ2-7	NA	CSARPGTSFSSEQYF
TRBV25-1	TRBJ2-2	few	CASRQQGRKNTGELFF
TRBV10-3	TRBJ1-1	many	CASGNRGPDF
TRBV2	TRBJ2-7	NA	CASQEWSGAYEQYF
TRBV10-3	TRBJ1-3	many	CAISERTEPQGGNTIYF
TRBV6-5	TRBJ1-2	few	CASSTRRGGYTF
TRBV29-1	TRBJ1-5	NA	CSVGGTRDQPQHF
TRBV10-3	TRBJ2-7	NA	CAISVDREQYF
TRBV7-2	TRBJ2-5	few	CASSLPGHPSLETQYF
TRBV12-3/TRBV12-4	TRBJ1-5	NA	CASTDNGGQPQHF
TRBV7-2	TRBJ2-5	many	CASSLDSTSRETQYF